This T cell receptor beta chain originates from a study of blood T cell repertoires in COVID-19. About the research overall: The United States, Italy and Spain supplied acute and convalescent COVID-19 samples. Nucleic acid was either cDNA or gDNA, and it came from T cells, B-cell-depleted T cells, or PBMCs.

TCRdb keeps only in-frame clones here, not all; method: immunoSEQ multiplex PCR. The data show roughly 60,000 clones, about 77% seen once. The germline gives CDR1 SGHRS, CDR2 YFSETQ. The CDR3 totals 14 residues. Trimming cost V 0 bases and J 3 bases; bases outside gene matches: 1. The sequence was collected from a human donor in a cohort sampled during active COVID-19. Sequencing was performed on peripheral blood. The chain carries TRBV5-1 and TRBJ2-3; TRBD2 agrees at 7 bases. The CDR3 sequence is CASSLGTRTDTQYF. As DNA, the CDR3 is TGCGCCAGCAGCTTGGGGACTAGGACAGATACGCAGTATTTT.